This is a list of T cell receptor beta chains from one sample in a study of T cell responses to AZD1222 COVID-19 vaccine. The assay was immunoSEQ multiplex PCR, and TCRdb's table has in-frame clones only and misses some. The sample has 200,000 to 250,000 clones, roughly 94% seen once; the top ten hold approximately 1.5%. The sequenced sample was peripheral blood, obtained 28 days after the second dose of the MenACWY control vaccine. The receptors shown here come from an adult who received the MenACWY meningococcal vaccine as a control. CDR3s include the opening cysteine and the closing phenylalanine or tryptophan. A D gene is named only where the DNA matches it firmly. Expanded clones are given a class, and other clones once, few, many or no size at all.

CDR3aa: CASSTTRNGYTF
CDR3nt: TGTGCCAGCAGTACAACAAGGAATGGCTACACCTTC
v_gene: TRBV28
abundance: -
d_gene: -
j_gene: TRBJ1-2

CDR3aa: CASSEALGTAYEQYF
CDR3nt: TGTGCCAGCAGTGAAGCGCTAGGGACAGCCTACGAGCAGTACTTC
v_gene: TRBV6-1
abundance: -
d_gene: TRBD1
j_gene: TRBJ2-7

CDR3aa: CASSPRQGTYEQYF
CDR3nt: TGTGCCAGCAGCCCAAGACAGGGGACCTACGAGCAGTACTTC
v_gene: TRBV5-4
abundance: -
d_gene: TRBD1
j_gene: TRBJ2-7

CDR3aa: CASSATDEWGTEAFF
CDR3nt: TGTGCCAGCAGCGCAACGGACGAGTGGGGCACTGAAGCTTTCTTT
v_gene: TRBV7-2
abundance: -
d_gene: -
j_gene: TRBJ1-1

CDR3aa: CASSRRTSGGALNEQFF
CDR3nt: TGTGCCAGCAGCCGGCGGACTAGCGGGGGGGCCCTCAATGAGCAGTTCTTC
v_gene: TRBV4-2
abundance: once
d_gene: TRBD2
j_gene: TRBJ2-1

CDR3aa: CASSSSGPTYNEQFF
CDR3nt: TGCGCCAGCAGCTCTAGCGGGCCAACCTACAATGAGCAGTTCTTC
v_gene: TRBV5-1
abundance: -
d_gene: TRBD2
j_gene: TRBJ2-1

CDR3aa: CASRGQQNTEAFF
CDR3nt: TGTGCCAGTAGGGGACAACAGAACACTGAAGCTTTCTTT
v_gene: TRBV19
abundance: -
d_gene: -
j_gene: TRBJ1-1

CDR3aa: CASSPAITSPYNEQFF
CDR3nt: TGTGCCAGCAGTCCGGCCATTACCTCCCCTTACAATGAGCAGTTCTTC
v_gene: TRBV28
abundance: -
d_gene: -
j_gene: TRBJ2-1

CDR3aa: CASSSDRGQETQYF
CDR3nt: TGTGCCAGCAGCTCCGACAGGGGGCAAGAGACCCAGTACTTC
v_gene: TRBV7-9
abundance: -
d_gene: TRBD1
j_gene: TRBJ2-5

CDR3aa: CASSFGGNYNEQFF
CDR3nt: TGTGCCAGCAGCTTTGGGGGGAACTACAATGAGCAGTTCTTC
v_gene: TRBV5-8
abundance: -
d_gene: -
j_gene: TRBJ2-1

CDR3aa: CASSSGGEGDYTF
CDR3nt: TGTGCCAGCTCGTCGGGGGGCGAAGGGGACTACACCTTC
v_gene: TRBV7-3
abundance: -
d_gene: -
j_gene: TRBJ1-2

CDR3aa: CASSSRDRTEAFF
CDR3nt: TGTGCCAGCAGCTCCAGGGATCGCACTGAAGCTTTCTTT
v_gene: TRBV6-2/TRBV6-3
abundance: -
d_gene: -
j_gene: TRBJ1-1

CDR3aa: CASSRGGRTEAFF
CDR3nt: TGTGCCAGCAGCCGCGGGGGACGCACTGAAGCTTTCTTT
v_gene: TRBV11-2
abundance: -
d_gene: -
j_gene: TRBJ1-1

CDR3aa: CASSLAIQGVGYGYTF
CDR3nt: TGCGCCAGCAGCTTGGCCATACAGGGGGTAGGCTATGGCTACACCTTC
v_gene: TRBV5-1
abundance: -
d_gene: TRBD1
j_gene: TRBJ1-2

CDR3aa: CASAERGGVGDTEAFF
CDR3nt: TGTGCTAGTGCGGAGCGCGGGGGGGTGGGTGACACTGAAGCTTTCTTT
v_gene: TRBV12-5
abundance: -
d_gene: -
j_gene: TRBJ1-1

CDR3aa: CASSQESWGTGNTIYF
CDR3nt: TGTGCCAGCAGCCAAGAGAGTTGGGGGACTGGAAACACCATATATTTT
v_gene: TRBV3-1/TRBV3-2
abundance: -
d_gene: -
j_gene: TRBJ1-3

CDR3aa: CASSKASGTYEQYF
CDR3nt: TGTGCCAGTAGTAAGGCTAGCGGGACCTACGAGCAGTACTTC
v_gene: TRBV19
abundance: once
d_gene: TRBD2
j_gene: TRBJ2-7

CDR3aa: CASTQALTLAGLSYEQYF
CDR3nt: TGTGCCAGCACCCAAGCCCTCACCCTAGCGGGCCTCTCCTACGAGCAGTACTTC
v_gene: TRBV28
abundance: -
d_gene: TRBD2
j_gene: TRBJ2-7

CDR3aa: CASSQVGTVVGGYTF
CDR3nt: TGTGCCAGCAGCCAAGTAGGGACAGTTGTAGGAGGCTACACCTTC
v_gene: TRBV4-2
abundance: -
d_gene: TRBD1
j_gene: TRBJ1-2

CDR3aa: CASSGGTSGANTGELFF
CDR3nt: TGTGCCAGCAGCGGAGGCACTAGCGGGGCCAACACCGGGGAGCTGTTTTTT
v_gene: TRBV9
abundance: once
d_gene: TRBD2
j_gene: TRBJ2-2

CDR3aa: CASSLFQGSNTEAFF
CDR3nt: TGTGCCAGCAGTTTATTTCAGGGTAGCAACACTGAAGCTTTCTTT
v_gene: TRBV27
abundance: -
d_gene: -
j_gene: TRBJ1-1

CDR3aa: CASSVEGGEAFF
CDR3nt: TGTGCCAGCAGCGTAGAAGGAGGAGAAGCTTTCTTT
v_gene: TRBV9
abundance: once
d_gene: -
j_gene: TRBJ1-1

CDR3aa: CASSSSGLHNEQFF
CDR3nt: TGTGCCAGCAGCTCATCGGGCTTACACAATGAGCAGTTCTTC
v_gene: TRBV9
abundance: -
d_gene: -
j_gene: TRBJ2-1